The present T cell receptor (beta chain) was sequenced within a study of blood T cell repertoires in COVID-19. Study at large: PBMCs, B-cell-depleted T cells, or T cells were the source of the cDNA or gDNA that made up the material.

Seattle enrolled patients during active infection and tracked them longitudinally. Germline CDR1 LNHDA, CDR2 SQIVND (reference sequence). CDR3 size: 16 residues. The V gene end was trimmed by 5 bases and the J gene end by 6 bases; junction bases not matched to a gene: 10. In the original analysis: Reference gene primer amplification in the assay estimated nucleated cell counts. TCRdb's copy holds only in-frame clones and misses some; the assay was immunoSEQ multiplex PCR. V, J and clone size are taken as reported in that table, and D and trimming were inferred from the DNA itself. In the table there are 180,000 or so clones, about 81% of which are singletons.

The TCR was taken from a woman of 80 years or more with COVID-19, enrolled during active disease. The chain is built from TRBV19 and TRBJ2-1; 10 nucleotides line up with TRBD2. Material: peripheral blood. The CDR3 region is CASSLRSSGRFNEQFF. CDR3 coding DNA: TGTGCCAGTAGTCTCCGGAGTAGCGGGAGGTTCAATGAGCAGTTCTTC.